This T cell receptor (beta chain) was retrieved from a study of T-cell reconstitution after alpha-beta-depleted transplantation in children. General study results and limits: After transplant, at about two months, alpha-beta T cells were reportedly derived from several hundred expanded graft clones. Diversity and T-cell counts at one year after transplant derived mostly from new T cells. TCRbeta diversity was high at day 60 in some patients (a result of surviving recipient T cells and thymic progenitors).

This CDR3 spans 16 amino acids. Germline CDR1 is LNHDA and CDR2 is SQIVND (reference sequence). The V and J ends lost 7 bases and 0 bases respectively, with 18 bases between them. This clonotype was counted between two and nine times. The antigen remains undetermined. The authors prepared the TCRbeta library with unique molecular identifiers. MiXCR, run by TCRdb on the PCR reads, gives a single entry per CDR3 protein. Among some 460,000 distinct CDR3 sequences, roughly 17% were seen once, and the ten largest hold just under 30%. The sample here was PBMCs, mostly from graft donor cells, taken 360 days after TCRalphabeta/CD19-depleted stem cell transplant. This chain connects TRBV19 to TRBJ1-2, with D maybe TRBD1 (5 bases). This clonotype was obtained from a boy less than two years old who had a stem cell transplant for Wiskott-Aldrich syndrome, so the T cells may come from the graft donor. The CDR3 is CASNRAGGTPNYGYTF. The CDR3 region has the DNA TGTGCCAGTAATAGGGCCGGCGGGACCCCTAACTATGGCTACACCTTC.